The 28 T cell receptor beta chains below all came from one sample that was sequenced in a study of T cell changes during pregnancy in multiple sclerosis (dated by TCRdb to between 2018 and 2021). The library came from the immunoSEQ multiplex PCR assay. TCRdb holds this immuneACCESS table with in-frame rearrangements only. Some clones are missing; in checked studies, unresolved V genes explain under half, and the rest has no known cause. The sample table lists fewer than 90,000 clones, about 93% of them with a count of one. The ten largest clones represent roughly 1% of the sample. This specimen consisted of peripheral blood, obtained in the first trimester of pregnancy. The source of these receptors is a female donor with multiple sclerosis, enrolled in a pregnancy study.

The chain is built from TRBV14 and TRBJ1-2, with D perhaps TRBD1 (5 bases). The germline gives CDR1 SGHDN, CDR2 FVKESK. Trimming removed 0 bases at V and 0 bases at J, with 20 bases between. This CDR3 is 19 amino acids long. DNA of the CDR3: TGTGCCAGCAGCCAAGATCCCCACAGACAGCGAGGATCTAACTATGGCTACACCTTC. Its translation: CASSQDPHRQRGSNYGYTF.

The CDR3 loop reads CASSLVGGGRRNTIYF. CDR3 coding DNA: TGTGCCAGCAGCTTGGTTGGAGGGGGCAGAAGAAACACCATATATTTT. The chain has TRBV5-6 and TRBJ1-3, with 7 bases matching TRBD1. Germline-derived CDR1 and CDR2 are SGHDT and YYEEEE. This CDR3 spans 16 amino acids. V trimming: 0 bases; J trimming: 5 bases; junction bases outside the gene matches: 8.

J is TRBJ2-2 and V is TRBV9; the D gene is possibly TRBD2 (5 bases). The germline V and J ends were trimmed by 0 bases and 4 bases, with 10 bases remaining between them. The CDR3 has 15 amino acids. Germline V gives CDR1 SGDLS, CDR2 YYNGEE. For the CDR3, the DNA is TGTGCCAGCAGCGTAGTTCCCCGGGGCACCGGGGAGCTGTTTTTT. Translated: CASSVVPRGTGELFF.

V usage is TRBV29-1 and J usage is TRBJ1-1; possibly TRBD1 for D (6 bases). The V gene lost 3 bases and the J gene lost 5 bases, with 10 bases spanning the gap. CDR3 length: 12 residues. Germline CDR1 SQVTM, CDR2 ANQGSEA. CDR3 loop: CSVDEQGTEAFF. The CDR3, as DNA: TGCAGCGTTGATGAACAGGGAACTGAAGCTTTCTTT.

V gene TRBV5-4 combines with J gene TRBJ2-7; TRBD2 matches at 11 bases. This CDR3 spans 14 amino acids. Trimming took 1 base from V and 4 from J; bases not matched to a gene: 1. CDR1 SGHNT and CDR2 YYREEE come from the germline V gene (reference sequence). For the CDR3, the DNA is TGTGCCAGCAGCTTGCTAGCGGGAGGATACGAGCAGTACTTC. Its translation: CASSLLAGGYEQYF.

Ten or more counts support this clone. V gene TRBV27 combines with J gene TRBJ1-2; D is perhaps TRBD1 (5 bases). Per germline, CDR1 MNHEY and CDR2 SMNVEV (reference sequence). The CDR3 spans 13 residues. The V gene lost 4 bases and the J gene lost 1 base, with 7 bases spanning the gap. CDR3 sequence (DNA): TGTGCCAGCAGTTCCAGGGATAACTATGGCTACACCTTC. This sequence encodes CASSSRDNYGYTF.

The count of this clone is one. The chain couples TRBV5-4 to TRBJ2-7; D may be TRBD2 (6 bases). Germline loops: CDR1 SGHNT, CDR2 YYREEE (reference sequence). The CDR3 contains 15 residues. Trimming removed 0 bases at V and 0 bases at J, with 10 bases between. The DNA of the CDR3 is TGTGCCAGCAGCTTGGGCGGGGATAGCTCCTACGAGCAGTACTTC. Translated: CASSLGGDSSYEQYF.

The rearrangement links TRBV6-4 to TRBJ2-3, with a tentative D call TRBD2 (5 bases). The V end was cut by 4 bases, the J end by 8 bases, with 13 bases between. The CDR3 is made up of 13 amino acids. Germline V gene lookup returns CDR1 MRHNA and CDR2 SNTAGT. The CDR3 nucleotides are TGTGCCAGCAGTGCGCTACTAGGTGGTACGCAGTATTTT. This sequence encodes CASSALLGGTQYF.

V gene TRBV28 combines with J gene TRBJ1-1; D is unresolved. Germline V gene data show CDR1 as MDHEN and CDR2 as SYDVKM. CDR3 length: 15 residues. Trimming cost V 8 bases and J 4 bases, with 20 bases left between them. CDR3 nucleotides: TGTGCCAGCTCGGCGGGAGGCGCGGGTGGCACTGAAGCTTTCTTT. Translating gives CASSAGGAGGTEAFF.

This clone was recorded a few times. V and J are TRBV18 and TRBJ1-1; 7 bases line up with TRBD1. This CDR3 has 15 amino acids. Germline V gene lookup returns CDR1 KGHSH and CDR2 LQKENI. Trimming at V came to 4 bases and at J to 1 base, leaving 6 bases not matched to a gene. This CDR3 reads CASSLQQGRNTEAFF. The CDR3 bases are TGTGCCAGCTCACTTCAACAGGGGCGGAACACTGAAGCTTTCTTT.

The genes are TRBV4-1 and TRBJ2-5; 8 bases map to TRBD2. J was trimmed by 5 bases and V by 0 bases; bases with no gene match: 11. CDR3 length equals 17 residues. Germline values: CDR1 MGHRA, CDR2 YSYEKL. As DNA, the CDR3 is TGCGCCAGCAGCCAAGATCCTACTAGCGGTCGGATTGAGACCCAGTACTTC. This encodes CASSQDPTSGRIETQYF.

This chain uses TRBV2 with TRBJ2-3; TRBD2 aligns across 9 bases. Trimming at V came to 7 bases and at J to 2 bases, leaving 4 bases not matched to a gene. Germline V lookup: CDR1 SNHLY, CDR2 FYNNEI. There are 14 residues in the CDR3. The CDR3 coding sequence is TGTGCCAGCAAAAGCGGGGGGAACACAGATACGCAGTATTTT. Amino acid sequence: CASKSGGNTDTQYF.

The rearrangement uses TRBV5-1 and TRBJ1-4; TRBD1 matches 9 bases. This CDR3 spans 16 amino acids. Germline V gene lookup returns CDR1 SGHRS and CDR2 YFSETQ. Germline trimming cut 0 bases from V and 7 bases from J; bases unmatched to any gene: 7. The CDR3 DNA follows: TGCGCCAGCAGCTTGGACCACAGGGGGCCGGGTGAAAAACTGTTTTTT. As protein: CASSLDHRGPGEKLFF.

The gene calls are TRBV9 and TRBJ1-3, with unresolved D. Germline assignment: CDR1 SGDLS and CDR2 YYNGEE. This CDR3 spans 14 amino acids. Trimming shortened V by 0 bases and J by 3 bases, and 7 bases separated the two germline ends. CDR3 loop: CASSVDWSGNTIYF. DNA of the CDR3: TGTGCCAGCAGCGTAGATTGGAGTGGAAACACCATATATTTT. The entire variable domain, with the rest obtained from reference TRBV9 and TRBJ1-3, is as follows: DSGVTQTPKHLITATGQRVTLRCSPRSGDLSVYWYQQSLDQGLQFLIQYYNGEERAKGNILERFSAQQFPDLHSELNLSSLELGDSALYFCASSVDWSGNTIYFGEGSWLTVV.

V is TRBV11-2 and J is TRBJ1-2; no definite D call. Deletions cut 2 bases from V and 6 bases from J, with 13 bases between. The CDR3 runs to 14 residues. The germline gives CDR1 SGHAT, CDR2 FQNNGV. Here the CDR3 reads CASSLPGGLHGYTF. CDR3 bases: TGTGCCAGCAGCTTACCGGGAGGGTTGCATGGCTACACCTTC. The variable domain in full, completed from reference TRBV11-2 and TRBJ1-2, reads EAGVAQSPRYKIIEKRQSVAFWCNPISGHATLYWYQQILGQGPKLLIQFQNNGVVDDSQLPKDRFSAERLKGVDSTLKIQPAKLEDSAVYLCASSLPGGLHGYTFGSGTRLTVV.

The DNA for the CDR3 is TGTGCCAGTAGGACGGGACACCTATTATCCATTGAAGCTTTCTTT. Its translation is CASRTGHLLSIEAFF. The chain has TRBV19 and TRBJ1-1; a possible D gene is TRBD1 (6 bases). V shed 6 bases and J shed 7 bases, with 21 bases lying between them. Germline lookup yields CDR1 LNHDA and CDR2 SQIVND (reference sequence). The CDR3 length is 15 residues.

The chain carries TRBV5-1 and TRBJ1-1; 10 bases line up with TRBD1. Germline V lookup: CDR1 SGHRS, CDR2 YFSETQ. The V and J ends lost 0 bases and 3 bases, in that order; junction bases with no gene match: 2. This CDR3 comprises 15 residues. This CDR3 reads CASSLGDRGDTEAFF. In DNA, the CDR3 is TGCGCCAGCAGCTTGGGGGACAGGGGAGACACTGAAGCTTTCTTT.

The CDR3: CASRLAGDTYEQYF. The CDR3 DNA follows: TGTGCCAGCAGACTAGCGGGGGACACCTACGAGCAGTACTTC. This chain uses TRBV14 with TRBJ2-7, with 11 nucleotides matching TRBD2. Germline CDR1 is SGHDN and CDR2 is FVKESK. The V and J ends lost 6 bases and 2 bases, in that order; junction bases with no gene match: 3. This CDR3 contains 14 residues.

The rearrangement uses TRBV28 and TRBJ1-5, with D possibly matching TRBD1 (6 bases). The germline V gene has CDR1 MDHEN and CDR2 SYDVKM. The CDR3 is made up of 16 amino acids. Deletions cut 5 bases from V and 8 bases from J, with 22 bases between. The CDR3 DNA reads TGTGCCAGCAGTGCCTACAGGGTTTGGACCTTCGAGCCCCAGCATTTT. It specifies CASSAYRVWTFEPQHF.

The chain is built from TRBV11-2 and TRBJ2-1, with D hard to call. The length of the CDR3 is 16 residues. Between the trimmed V and J ends, which lost 5 bases and 5 bases, there was a span of 19 bases. The germline CDR1 and CDR2 sequences are SGHAT and FQNNGV. The CDR3 reads CASSRSEVTRDNEQFF. The CDR3, as DNA: TGTGCCAGCAGCCGAAGCGAGGTGACTCGAGACAATGAGCAGTTCTTC.

The CDR3 DNA is TGTGCCAGTACGGACAGGGGGTCTAAAAACATTCAGTACTTC. Its protein is CASTDRGSKNIQYF. This rearrangement joins TRBV19 to TRBJ2-4, with TRBD1 matching 10 bases. This CDR3 is 14 amino acids long. V shed 7 bases, J shed 4 bases, and the junction held 4 bases outside the gene matches. Germline lookup yields CDR1 LNHDA and CDR2 SQIVND (reference sequence). The full variable domain, with the rest looked up from reference TRBV19 and TRBJ2-4, is DGGITQSPKYLFRKEGQNVTLSCEQNLNHDAMYWYRQDPGQGLRLIYYSQIVNDFQKGDIAEGYSVSREKKESFPLTVTSAQKNPTAFYLCASTDRGSKNIQYFGAGTRLSVL.

The chain combines TRBV6-1 with TRBJ1-4, with D perhaps TRBD1 (5 bases). V lost 4 bases, J lost 4 bases, and 16 bases lay in between. Looked up from germline, CDR1 is MNHNS and CDR2 is SASEGT. The CDR3 runs 16 residues. The CDR3 spells CASSGQTVLINEKLFF. Here the CDR3 DNA reads TGTGCCAGCAGTGGGCAGACAGTCCTAATTAATGAAAAACTGTTTTTT.

The J gene is TRBJ2-3, the V gene TRBV9, with 7 bases fitting TRBD2. CDR1 SGDLS and CDR2 YYNGEE come from the germline V gene. V was pared by 7 bases and J by 6 bases, with 8 bases of the junction left unmatched. The CDR3 covers 13 residues. In nucleotides, the CDR3 is TGTGCCAGCGGATCAAGCGGGGCGGATACGCAGTATTTT. Its translation is CASGSSGADTQYF.

The gene calls are TRBV7-9 and TRBJ1-3, with unresolved D. CDR1 is SEHNR, CDR2 FQNEAQ, per germline (reference sequence). The CDR3 runs 13 residues. V dropped 6 bases and J dropped 0 bases, with 6 bases sitting between them. The CDR3 DNA reads TGTGCCAGCAGAGGGAGCTCTGGAAACACCATATATTTT. It encodes CASRGSSGNTIYF.

This chain joins TRBV5-1 and TRBJ2-7; weak D call: TRBD1 (6 bases). CDR3 size: 15 residues. The germline CDR1 and CDR2 sequences are SGHRS and YFSETQ. V lost 6 bases and J 2 bases, leaving 18 bases between the germline ends. CDR3 sequence reads: CASKIQGSNTYEQYF. Written as DNA, the CDR3 is TGCGCCAGCAAAATACAGGGTTCCAACACCTACGAGCAGTACTTC.

This clone occurred once. The chain couples TRBV5-4 to TRBJ1-1; TRBD1 matches 7 bases. Germline V gene sequence: CDR1 SGHNT, CDR2 YYREEE (reference sequence). The CDR3 sequence is 16 residues long. V lost 6 bases and J lost 2; bases outside the gene matches: 13. CDR3 in DNA: TGTGCCAGCAATCAGAGGGACAGCCTGGGAAACACTGAAGCTTTCTTT. It codes for CASNQRDSLGNTEAFF.

V is TRBV4-3 and J is TRBJ1-2, with D possibly being TRBD1 (5 bases). The V end lost 1 base, the J end lost 4 bases, and 7 bases lay between the germline ends. The CDR3 runs 13 residues. The germline gives CDR1 LGHNA, CDR2 YSLEER. The CDR3 DNA reads as TGCGCCAGCAGCCAAGCGGGGGGCTATGGCTACACCTTC. It translates to CASSQAGGYGYTF.

The chain employs TRBV30 and TRBJ2-5; TRBD1 matches 12 bases. The CDR3 is made up of 15 amino acids. Germline loops: CDR1 GTSNPN, CDR2 SVGIG (reference sequence). Germline trimming cut 3 bases from V and 6 bases from J; bases unmatched to any gene: 8. CDR3 DNA: TGTGCCTGGAGCACCGGGACAGGGGGCCGAAAGACCCAGTACTTC. This codes for CAWSTGTGGRKTQYF. Drawing the rest from reference TRBV30 and TRBJ2-5, the complete variable domain is SQTIHQWPATLVQPVGSPLSLECTVEGTSNPNLYWYRQAAGRGLQLLFYSVGIGQISSEVPQNLSASRPQDRQFILSSKKLLLSDSGFYLCAWSTGTGGRKTQYFGPGTRLLVL.